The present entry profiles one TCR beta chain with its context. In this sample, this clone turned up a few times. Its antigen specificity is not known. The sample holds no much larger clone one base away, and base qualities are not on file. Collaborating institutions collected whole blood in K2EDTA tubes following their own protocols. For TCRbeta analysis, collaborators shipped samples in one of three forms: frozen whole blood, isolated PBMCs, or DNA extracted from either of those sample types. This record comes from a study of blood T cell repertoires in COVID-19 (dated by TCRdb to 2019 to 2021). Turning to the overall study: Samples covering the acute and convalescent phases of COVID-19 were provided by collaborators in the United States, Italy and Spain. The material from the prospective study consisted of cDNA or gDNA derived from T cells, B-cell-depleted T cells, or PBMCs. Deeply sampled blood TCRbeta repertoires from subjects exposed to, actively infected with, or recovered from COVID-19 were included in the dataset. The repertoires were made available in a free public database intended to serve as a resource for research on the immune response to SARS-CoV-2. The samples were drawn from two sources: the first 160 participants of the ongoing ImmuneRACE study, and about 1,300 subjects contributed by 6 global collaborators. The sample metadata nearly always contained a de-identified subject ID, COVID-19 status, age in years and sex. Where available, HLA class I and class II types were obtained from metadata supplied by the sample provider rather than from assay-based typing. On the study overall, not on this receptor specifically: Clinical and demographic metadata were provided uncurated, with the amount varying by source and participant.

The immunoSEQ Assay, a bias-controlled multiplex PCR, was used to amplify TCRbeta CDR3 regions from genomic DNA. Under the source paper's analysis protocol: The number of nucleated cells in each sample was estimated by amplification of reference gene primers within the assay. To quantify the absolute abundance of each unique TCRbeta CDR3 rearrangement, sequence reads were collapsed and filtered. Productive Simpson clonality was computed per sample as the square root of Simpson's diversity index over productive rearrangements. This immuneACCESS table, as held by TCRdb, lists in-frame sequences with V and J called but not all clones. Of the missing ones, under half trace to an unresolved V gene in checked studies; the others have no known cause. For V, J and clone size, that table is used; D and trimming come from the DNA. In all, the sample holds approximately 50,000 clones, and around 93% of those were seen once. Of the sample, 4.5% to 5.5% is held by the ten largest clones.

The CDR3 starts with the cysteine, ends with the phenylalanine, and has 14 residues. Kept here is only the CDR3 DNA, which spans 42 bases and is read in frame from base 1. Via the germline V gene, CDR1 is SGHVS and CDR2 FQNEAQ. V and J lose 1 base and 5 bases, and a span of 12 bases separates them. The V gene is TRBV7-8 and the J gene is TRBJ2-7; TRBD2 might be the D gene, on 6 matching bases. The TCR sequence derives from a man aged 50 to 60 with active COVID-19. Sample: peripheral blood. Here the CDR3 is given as CASSLGGKTHEQYF. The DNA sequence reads TGTGCCAGCAGCTTAGGCGGGAAAACCCACGAGCAGTACTTC.